This TCR beta chain was observed in a study of OX40 agonist ivuxolimab in advanced cancers. V lost 4 bases and J lost 3; bases outside the gene matches: 17. CDR3 size: 21 residues. The germline gives CDR1 SGHRS, CDR2 YFSETQ. Repertoires were generated with immunoSEQ multiplex PCR, while TCRdb's copy carries only in-frame clones and drops some. The repertoire includes 13,000 to 15,000 clones, about 90% of them detected once, and around 25% sits in the top ten. The rearrangement joins TRBV5-1 to TRBJ2-3; 16 bases map to TRBD2. The sequencing here drew on CD4+ or CD8+ T cells sorted from blood, taken in a trial of the OX40 agonist ivuxolimab. The sequence was collected from an adult with an advanced solid tumor such as melanoma, head and neck, liver or kidney cancer. The DNA for the CDR3 is TGCGCCAGCAGCAAGGATCCCGCCGGGACTAGCGGGAGGGCCTCAACAGATACGCAGTATTTT. Its protein product is CASSKDPAGTSGRASTDTQYF.